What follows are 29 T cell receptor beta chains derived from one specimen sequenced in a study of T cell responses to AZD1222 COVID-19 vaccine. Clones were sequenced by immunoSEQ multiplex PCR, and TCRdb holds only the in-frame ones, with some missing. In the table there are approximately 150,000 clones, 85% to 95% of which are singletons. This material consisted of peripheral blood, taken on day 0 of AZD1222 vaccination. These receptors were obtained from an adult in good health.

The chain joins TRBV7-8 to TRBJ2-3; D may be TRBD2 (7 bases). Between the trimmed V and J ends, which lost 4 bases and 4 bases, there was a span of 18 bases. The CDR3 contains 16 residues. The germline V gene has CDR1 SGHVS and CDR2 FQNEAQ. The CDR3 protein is CASSSWGGSSADTQYF. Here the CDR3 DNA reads TGTGCCAGCAGCTCCTGGGGGGGCAGTTCGGCAGATACGCAGTATTTT.

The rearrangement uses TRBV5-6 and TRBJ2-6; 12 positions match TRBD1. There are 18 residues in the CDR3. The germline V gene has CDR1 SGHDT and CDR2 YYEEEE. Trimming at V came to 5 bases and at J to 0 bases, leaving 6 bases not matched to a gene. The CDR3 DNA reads TGTGCCAGCAGGGGCGGGACAGGGGGCCTCTCTGGGGCCAACGTCCTGACTTTC. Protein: CASRGGTGGLSGANVLTF.

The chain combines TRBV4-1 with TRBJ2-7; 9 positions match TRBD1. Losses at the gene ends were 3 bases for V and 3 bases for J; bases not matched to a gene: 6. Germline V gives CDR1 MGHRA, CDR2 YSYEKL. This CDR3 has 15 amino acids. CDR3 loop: CASSQGQGNYYEQYF. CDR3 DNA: TGCGCCAGCAGCCAGGGACAGGGAAACTACTACGAGCAGTACTTC.

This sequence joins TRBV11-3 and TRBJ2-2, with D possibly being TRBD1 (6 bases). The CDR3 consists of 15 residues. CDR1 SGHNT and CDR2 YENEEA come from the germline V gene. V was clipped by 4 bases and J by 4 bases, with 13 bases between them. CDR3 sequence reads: CASSSGQSGTGELFF. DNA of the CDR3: TGTGCCAGCAGCTCCGGACAGTCAGGCACCGGGGAGCTGTTTTTT.

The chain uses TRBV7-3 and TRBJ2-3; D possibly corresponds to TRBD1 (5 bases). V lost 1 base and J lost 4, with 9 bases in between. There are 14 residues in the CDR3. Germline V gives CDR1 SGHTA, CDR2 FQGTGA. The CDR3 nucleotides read TGTGCCAGCAGCTTAAGGCAGGGATCAGATACGCAGTATTTT. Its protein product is CASSLRQGSDTQYF.

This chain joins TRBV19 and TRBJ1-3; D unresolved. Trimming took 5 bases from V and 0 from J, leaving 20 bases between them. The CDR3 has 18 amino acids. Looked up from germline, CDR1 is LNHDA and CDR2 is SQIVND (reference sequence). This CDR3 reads CASSGRGSAMSSGNTIYF. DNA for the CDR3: TGTGCCAGTAGTGGCAGAGGGTCGGCGATGAGCTCTGGAAACACCATATATTTT.

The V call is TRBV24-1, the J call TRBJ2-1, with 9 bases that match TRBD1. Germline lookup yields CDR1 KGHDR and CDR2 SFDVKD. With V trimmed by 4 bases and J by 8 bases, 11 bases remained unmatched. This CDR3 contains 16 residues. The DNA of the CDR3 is TGTGCCACCAGTGACATTACCGGGACAGGGTTAGATGAGCAGTTCTTC. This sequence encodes CATSDITGTGLDEQFF.

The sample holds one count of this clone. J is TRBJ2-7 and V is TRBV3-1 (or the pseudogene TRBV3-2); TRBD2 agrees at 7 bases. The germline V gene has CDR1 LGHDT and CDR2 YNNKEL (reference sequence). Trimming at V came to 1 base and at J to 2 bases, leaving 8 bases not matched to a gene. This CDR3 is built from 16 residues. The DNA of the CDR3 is TGTGCCAGCAGCCAAGGGGGAGGGATCGGCCCCTACGAGCAGTACTTC. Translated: CASSQGGGIGPYEQYF.

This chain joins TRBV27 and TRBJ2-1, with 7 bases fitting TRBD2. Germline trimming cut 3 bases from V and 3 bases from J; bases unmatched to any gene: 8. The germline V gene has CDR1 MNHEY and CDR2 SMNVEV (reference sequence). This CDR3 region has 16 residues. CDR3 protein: CASSFHGGDYYNEQFF. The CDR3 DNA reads TGTGCCAGCAGTTTTCATGGGGGGGACTACTACAATGAGCAGTTCTTC.

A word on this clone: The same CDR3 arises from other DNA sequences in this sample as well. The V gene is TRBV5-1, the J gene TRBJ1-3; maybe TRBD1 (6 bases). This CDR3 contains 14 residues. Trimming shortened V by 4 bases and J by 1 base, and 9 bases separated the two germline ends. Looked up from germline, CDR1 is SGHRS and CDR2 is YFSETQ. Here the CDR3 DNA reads TGCGCCAGCAGCCAGGACAGTTCTGGAAACACCATATATTTT. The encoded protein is CASSQDSSGNTIYF.

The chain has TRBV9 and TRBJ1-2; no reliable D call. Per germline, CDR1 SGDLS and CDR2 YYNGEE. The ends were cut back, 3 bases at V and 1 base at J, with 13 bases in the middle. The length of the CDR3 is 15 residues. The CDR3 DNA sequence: TGTGCCAGCAGCGGGCGTGGACTGCTTAACTATGGCTACACCTTC. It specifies CASSGRGLLNYGYTF. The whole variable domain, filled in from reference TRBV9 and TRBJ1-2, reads DSGVTQTPKHLITATGQRVTLRCSPRSGDLSVYWYQQSLDQGLQFLIQYYNGEERAKGNILERFSAQQFPDLHSELNLSSLELGDSALYFCASSGRGLLNYGYTFGSGTRLTVV.

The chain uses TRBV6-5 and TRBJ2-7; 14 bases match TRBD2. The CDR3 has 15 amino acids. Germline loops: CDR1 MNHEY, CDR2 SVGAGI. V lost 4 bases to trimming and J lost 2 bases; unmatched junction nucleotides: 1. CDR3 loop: CASSWTSGRTYEQYF. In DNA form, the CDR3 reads TGTGCCAGCAGTTGGACTAGCGGGAGGACCTACGAGCAGTACTTC.

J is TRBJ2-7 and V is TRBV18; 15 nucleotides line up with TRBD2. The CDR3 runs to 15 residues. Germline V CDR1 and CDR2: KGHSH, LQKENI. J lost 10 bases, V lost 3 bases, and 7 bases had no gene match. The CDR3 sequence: CASSPGGLAGGGQYF. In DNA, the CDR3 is TGTGCCAGCTCACCCGGTGGACTAGCGGGAGGGGGCCAGTACTTC.

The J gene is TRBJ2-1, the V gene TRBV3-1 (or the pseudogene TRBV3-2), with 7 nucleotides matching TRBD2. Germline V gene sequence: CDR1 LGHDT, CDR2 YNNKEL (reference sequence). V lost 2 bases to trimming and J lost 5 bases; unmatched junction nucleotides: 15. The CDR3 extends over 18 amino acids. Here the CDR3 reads CASSQPRYGRNLNNEQFF. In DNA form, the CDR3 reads TGTGCCAGCAGCCAACCAAGGTACGGGAGGAATCTTAACAATGAGCAGTTCTTC.

The CDR3 reads CAWSEGLAYNEQFF. In nucleotides, the CDR3 is TGTGCCTGGAGTGAAGGTTTAGCCTACAATGAGCAGTTCTTC. V is TRBV30 and J is TRBJ2-1; unclear D gene. CDR3 length equals 14 residues. CDR1 GTSNPN and CDR2 SVGIG come from the germline V gene (reference sequence). The V end lost 1 base, the J end lost 2 bases, and 9 bases lay between the germline ends.

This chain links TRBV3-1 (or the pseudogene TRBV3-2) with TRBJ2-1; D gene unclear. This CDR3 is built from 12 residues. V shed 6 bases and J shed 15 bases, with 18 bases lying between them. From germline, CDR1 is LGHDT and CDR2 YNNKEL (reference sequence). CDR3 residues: CASRDRDSRLFF. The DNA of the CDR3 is TGTGCCAGCAGAGATAGAGATTCCAGACTGTTCTTC.

CDR3 residues: CATSRRDLSYEQYF. The CDR3 coding sequence is TGTGCCACCAGCAGAAGGGATCTCTCCTACGAGCAGTACTTC. V gene TRBV15 combines with J gene TRBJ2-7, with D uncertain. Germline values: CDR1 LNHNV, CDR2 YYDKDF (reference sequence). V was clipped by 2 bases and J by 0 bases, with 8 bases between them. The CDR3 is made up of 14 amino acids.

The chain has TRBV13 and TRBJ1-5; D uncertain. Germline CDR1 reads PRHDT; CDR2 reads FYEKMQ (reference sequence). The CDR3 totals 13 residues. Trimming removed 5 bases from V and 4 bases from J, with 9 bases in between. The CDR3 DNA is TGTGCCAGCAGCAAGGCGGAAAATCAGCCCCAGCATTTT. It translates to CASSKAENQPQHF.

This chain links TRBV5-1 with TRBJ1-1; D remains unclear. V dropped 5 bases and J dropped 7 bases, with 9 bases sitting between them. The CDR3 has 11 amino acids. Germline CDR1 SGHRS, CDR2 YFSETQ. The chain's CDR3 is CASRGWNEAFF. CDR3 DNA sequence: TGCGCCAGCAGGGGGTGGAATGAAGCTTTCTTT.

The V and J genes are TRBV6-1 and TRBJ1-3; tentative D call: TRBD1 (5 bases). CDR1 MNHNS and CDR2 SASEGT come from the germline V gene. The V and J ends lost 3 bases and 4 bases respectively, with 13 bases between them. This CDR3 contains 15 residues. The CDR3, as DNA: TGTGCCAGCAGTGAGAATGGGGCCGACGGAAACACCATATATTTT. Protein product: CASSENGADGNTIYF.

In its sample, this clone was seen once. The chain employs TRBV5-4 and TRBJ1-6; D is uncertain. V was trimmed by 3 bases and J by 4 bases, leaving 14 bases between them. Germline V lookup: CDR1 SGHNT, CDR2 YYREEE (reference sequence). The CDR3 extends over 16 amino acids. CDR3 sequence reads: CASSSDQRVYNSPLHF. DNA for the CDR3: TGTGCCAGCAGCTCCGACCAGAGGGTTTATAATTCACCCCTCCACTTT.

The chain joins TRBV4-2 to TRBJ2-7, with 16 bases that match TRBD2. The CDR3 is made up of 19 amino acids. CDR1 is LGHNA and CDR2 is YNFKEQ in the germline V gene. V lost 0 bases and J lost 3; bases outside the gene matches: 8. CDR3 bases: TGTGCCAGCAGCCAAGATGGGACTAGCGGGGGGGCGAGGGGCTACGAGCAGTACTTC. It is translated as CASSQDGTSGGARGYEQYF.

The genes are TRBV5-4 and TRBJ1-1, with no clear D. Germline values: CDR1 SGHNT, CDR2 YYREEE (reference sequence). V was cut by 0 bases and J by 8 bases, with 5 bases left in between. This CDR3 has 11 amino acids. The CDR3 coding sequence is TGTGCCAGCAGCTTGGTAGACGAAGCTTTCTTT. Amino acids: CASSLVDEAFF.

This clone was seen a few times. CDR3 loop: CASSVSSRSTGELFF. In DNA form, the CDR3 reads TGTGCCAGCAGCGTATCCTCCAGGAGTACCGGGGAGCTGTTTTTT. The chain recombines TRBV9 with TRBJ2-2; D unclear. Germline-derived CDR1 and CDR2 are SGDLS and YYNGEE. CDR3 length: 15 amino acids. V was pared by 1 base and J by 5 bases, with 12 bases between.

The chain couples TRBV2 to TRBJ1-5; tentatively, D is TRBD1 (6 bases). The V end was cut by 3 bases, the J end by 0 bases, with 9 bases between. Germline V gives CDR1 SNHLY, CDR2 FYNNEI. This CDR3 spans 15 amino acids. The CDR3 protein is CASSDRQVSNQPQHF. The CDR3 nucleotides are TGTGCCAGCAGTGACAGACAGGTTAGCAATCAGCCCCAGCATTTT.

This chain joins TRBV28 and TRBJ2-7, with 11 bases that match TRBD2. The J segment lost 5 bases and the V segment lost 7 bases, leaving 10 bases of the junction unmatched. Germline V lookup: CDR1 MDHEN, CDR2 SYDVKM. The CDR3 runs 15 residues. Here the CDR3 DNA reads TGTGCCAGCATAAAAATTAGCGGGAGGGGGGACGAGCAGTACTTC. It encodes CASIKISGRGDEQYF.

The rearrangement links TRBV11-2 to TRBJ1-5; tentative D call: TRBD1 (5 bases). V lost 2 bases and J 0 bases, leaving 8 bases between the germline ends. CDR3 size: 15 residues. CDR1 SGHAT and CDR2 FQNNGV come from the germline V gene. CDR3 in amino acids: CASSLLGDSNQPQHF. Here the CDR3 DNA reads TGTGCCAGCAGCTTATTAGGGGATAGCAATCAGCCCCAGCATTTT.

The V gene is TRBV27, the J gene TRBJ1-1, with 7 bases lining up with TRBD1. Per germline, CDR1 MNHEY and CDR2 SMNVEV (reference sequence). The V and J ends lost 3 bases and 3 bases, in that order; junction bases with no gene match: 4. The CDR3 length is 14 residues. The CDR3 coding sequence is TGTGCCAGCAGTTTCAGGGGGGGTTACACTGAAGCTTTCTTT. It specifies CASSFRGGYTEAFF.

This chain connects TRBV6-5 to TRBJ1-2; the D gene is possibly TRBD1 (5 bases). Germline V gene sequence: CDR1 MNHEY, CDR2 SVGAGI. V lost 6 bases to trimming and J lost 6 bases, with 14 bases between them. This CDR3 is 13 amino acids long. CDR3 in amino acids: CASSGGGGNGYTF. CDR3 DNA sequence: TGTGCCAGCAGCGGGGGAGGAGGAAATGGCTACACCTTC.